Listed below are T cell receptor beta chains from one sample, sequenced in a study of memory CD4+ T cells and cytomegalovirus serostatus. TCRdb's table, derived via immunoSEQ multiplex PCR, lists solely in-frame clones and lacks some. The sample consists of 35,000 to 50,000 clones, 79% of them appearing once. The sample was memory CD4+ T cells from blood. These TCRs come from an adult in good health and CMV-seronegative. Both conserved end residues are trimmed from each CDR3. D genes are given only for firm matches.

D: TRBD1
J: TRBJ2-2
V: TRBV7-6
CDR3: AVGTEIYTGELF

D: .
J: TRBJ1-1
V: TRBV5-1
CDR3: ASSLGASFVTEAF

D: TRBD2
J: TRBJ2-7
V: TRBV15
CDR3: ATSRTRGTSGRGSSYEQY

D: TRBD1
J: TRBJ2-3
V: TRBV11-2
CDR3: ASSLDRRRQGTGTDTQY

D: .
J: TRBJ2-7
V: TRBV18
CDR3: ASSPTAGEQY

D: .
J: TRBJ1-6
V: TRBV30
CDR3: AWRVGSNNSPLH

D: .
J: TRBJ1-3
V: TRBV5-4
CDR3: ASSPRPIGNTIY

D: TRBD1
J: TRBJ2-2
V: TRBV5-6
CDR3: ASSRIPGTGNTGELF

D: .
J: TRBJ2-3
V: TRBV18
CDR3: ASSQRDLTDTQY

D: .
J: TRBJ1-4
V: TRBV6-1
CDR3: ASSEERWRSFEKLF

D: .
J: TRBJ2-5
V: TRBV29-1
CDR3: SVGEGVVGETQY

D: .
J: TRBJ1-2
V: TRBV25-1
CDR3: ASSEFAGDYGYT

D: .
J: TRBJ1-1
V: TRBV10-3
CDR3: AISESGQGIEAF

D: TRBD1
J: TRBJ1-2
V: TRBV10-3
CDR3: AIRLGQNYGYT

D: TRBD2
J: TRBJ2-7
V: TRBV5-1
CDR3: ASSPLSAGAREQY

D: TRBD1
J: TRBJ1-6
V: TRBV27
CDR3: ASSLKTGIGSPLH

D: .
J: TRBJ1-2
V: TRBV6-5
CDR3: ASSYGEGGNYGYT

D: .
J: TRBJ2-3
V: TRBV19
CDR3: ASSSAGHSDTDTQY

D: .
J: TRBJ2-5
V: TRBV9
CDR3: ASSVEPGWRETQY

D: TRBD1
J: TRBJ2-7
V: TRBV7-2
CDR3: ASSLGLSTGGEQY

D: TRBD2
J: TRBJ2-5
V: TRBV19
CDR3: ASKLAGGQTQY

D: TRBD2
J: TRBJ2-2
V: TRBV11-2
CDR3: ASSLTAGVKPGELF

D: .
J: TRBJ1-6
V: TRBV18
CDR3: ASSPKGVGNSPLH

D: TRBD2
J: TRBJ2-7
V: TRBV10-2
CDR3: ASSGSTSGRVGEQY

D: .
J: TRBJ1-2
V: TRBV5-8
CDR3: ASSREYGYT

D: TRBD1
J: TRBJ2-7
V: TRBV2
CDR3: ASRTGWYEQY

D: .
J: TRBJ2-7
V: TRBV28
CDR3: ASSFASRGGEQY

D: .
J: TRBJ1-2
V: TRBV10-3
CDR3: ATRAGKVRGYT

D: .
J: TRBJ1-2
V: TRBV6-5
CDR3: ASSYASRVGYT

D: .
J: TRBJ1-2
V: TRBV4-2
CDR3: ASSQVYREGGYT

D: TRBD2
J: TRBJ2-7
V: TRBV5-4
CDR3: ASSLGASGSREQY

D: TRBD1
J: TRBJ1-5
V: TRBV27
CDR3: ASSLGPTGFNQPQH

D: TRBD2
J: TRBJ2-1
V: TRBV4-1
CDR3: ASSQLTSGRNEQF

D: TRBD1
J: TRBJ1-2
V: TRBV10-3
CDR3: AINGQGANYGYT

D: .
J: TRBJ2-1
V: TRBV6-6
CDR3: ASSYTTGSYNEQF

D: TRBD1
J: TRBJ1-2
V: TRBV7-2
CDR3: ASSFTGVPGYT

D: .
J: TRBJ2-7
V: TRBV5-6
CDR3: ASSYDQGAEQY

D: .
J: TRBJ2-1
V: TRBV10-3
CDR3: AISILNEQF

D: TRBD1
J: TRBJ1-2
V: TRBV5-6
CDR3: ASSLGLGQGLGYT

D: .
J: TRBJ2-3
V: TRBV7-8
CDR3: ASSFGTDRTDTQY

D: .
J: TRBJ1-1
V: TRBV7-2
CDR3: ASSLVAGTVAF

D: .
J: TRBJ2-1
V: TRBV6-1
CDR3: ASSIGGLIYNEQF

D: TRBD1
J: TRBJ2-1
V: TRBV5-1
CDR3: ASSSSTGTGGNEQF

D: .
J: TRBJ2-7
V: TRBV5-4
CDR3: ASGDHKSQRS

D: .
J: TRBJ2-3
V: TRBV27
CDR3: ASKKTSTDTQY

D: .
J: TRBJ1-1
V: TRBV2
CDR3: ASSDSGVAAF

D: .
J: TRBJ1-1
V: TRBV7-9
CDR3: ASSLSGMNTEAF

D: .
J: TRBJ1-5
V: TRBV7-2
CDR3: ASSFEQPNQPQH

D: .
J: TRBJ1-2
V: TRBV7-2
CDR3: ASSLEAFYGYT

D: .
J: TRBJ1-1
V: TRBV5-4
CDR3: ASSFGHRVNTEAF

D: .
J: TRBJ2-5
V: TRBV2
CDR3: ASSEDTRETQY

D: .
J: TRBJ1-5
V: TRBV12-5
CDR3: ASGLERWPQH

D: .
J: TRBJ1-1
V: TRBV19
CDR3: ASSITRGNTEAF

D: TRBD1
J: TRBJ2-7
V: TRBV7-9
CDR3: ASSVTGDYYEQY

D: .
J: TRBJ2-2
V: TRBV6-5
CDR3: ASSPIANTGELF